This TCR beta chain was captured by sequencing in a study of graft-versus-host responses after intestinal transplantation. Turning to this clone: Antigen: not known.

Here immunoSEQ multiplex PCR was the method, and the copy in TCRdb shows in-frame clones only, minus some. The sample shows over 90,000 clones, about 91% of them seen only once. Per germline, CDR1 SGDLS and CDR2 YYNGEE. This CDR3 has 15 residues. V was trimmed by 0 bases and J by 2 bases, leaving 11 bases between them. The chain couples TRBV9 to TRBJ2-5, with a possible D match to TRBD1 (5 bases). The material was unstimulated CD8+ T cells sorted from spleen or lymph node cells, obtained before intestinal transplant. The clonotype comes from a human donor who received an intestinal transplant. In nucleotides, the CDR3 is TGTGCCAGCAGCGTAGGGGGCGAGGTACAAGAGACCCAGTACTTC. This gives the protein CASSVGGEVQETQYF.